A selection of T cell receptor beta chains follows, all from one sample in a study of Ad26.COV2.S vaccination and SARS-CoV-2 variants. Measured with immunoSEQ multiplex PCR; TCRdb has only the in-frame clones, and not every one. The profile shows roughly 350,000 clones, about 89% of them singletons. The specimen was peripheral blood, collected in a trial of Ad26.COV2.S vaccine versus placebo. All receptors come from a person aged 18 to 65 who received the Ad26.COV2.S COVID-19 vaccine or a placebo. The CDR3 runs from the conserved cysteine through the conserved F or W. Fields, in order: CDR3 protein, CDR3 DNA, J gene, clone size, D gene, V gene. The D gene is left open where the match is weak. Not every row has a clone size; where given, it reads once, few, many or a size class.

CDR3 protein: CASSVLPTMNTEAFF
CDR3 DNA: TGTGCCAGCAGCGTATTGCCGACTATGAACACTGAAGCTTTCTTT
J gene: TRBJ1-1
clone size: .
D gene: .
V gene: TRBV9

CDR3 protein: CASSLSSMSYEQYF
CDR3 DNA: TGTGCCAGCAGTTTATCTTCCATGTCCTACGAGCAGTACTTC
J gene: TRBJ2-7
clone size: .
D gene: .
V gene: TRBV28

CDR3 protein: CASSTMGHEQYF
CDR3 DNA: TGTGCCAGCAGCACAATGGGCCACGAGCAGTACTTC
J gene: TRBJ2-7
clone size: once
D gene: .
V gene: TRBV7-8

CDR3 protein: CASSLGLAGVPGSMDTQYF
CDR3 DNA: TGTGCCAGCAGCTTGGGACTAGCGGGGGTTCCCGGTAGCATGGATACGCAGTATTTT
J gene: TRBJ2-3
clone size: .
D gene: TRBD2
V gene: TRBV5-4

CDR3 protein: CASSPLETGKANTEAFF
CDR3 DNA: TGTGCCAGCTCACCACTTGAGACAGGGAAGGCGAACACTGAAGCTTTCTTT
J gene: TRBJ1-1
clone size: .
D gene: TRBD1
V gene: TRBV18

CDR3 protein: CSVETGTGFKDTQYF
CDR3 DNA: TGCAGCGTTGAGACCGGGACAGGGTTTAAAGATACGCAGTATTTT
J gene: TRBJ2-3
clone size: .
D gene: TRBD1
V gene: TRBV29-1

CDR3 protein: CASSVGFSGRANEQFF
CDR3 DNA: TGTGCCAGCAGCGTCGGGTTTAGCGGGAGGGCCAATGAGCAGTTCTTC
J gene: TRBJ2-1
clone size: few
D gene: TRBD2
V gene: TRBV9

CDR3 protein: CASQVAGAYEQYF
CDR3 DNA: TGTGCAAGCCAGGTCGCGGGAGCCTACGAGCAGTACTTC
J gene: TRBJ2-7
clone size: .
D gene: TRBD2
V gene: TRBV2

CDR3 protein: CASSVGGIPNEAFF
CDR3 DNA: TGTGCCAGCAGCGTAGGTGGGATACCTAATGAAGCTTTCTTT
J gene: TRBJ1-1
clone size: once
D gene: .
V gene: TRBV9

CDR3 protein: CASSQSWGYGYTF
CDR3 DNA: TGTGCCAGCAGCCAGAGTTGGGGGTACGGCTACACCTTC
J gene: TRBJ1-2
clone size: .
D gene: .
V gene: TRBV11-2

CDR3 protein: CASSLTAGLYEQYF
CDR3 DNA: TGCGCCAGCAGCTTGACAGCGGGACTTTACGAGCAGTACTTC
J gene: TRBJ2-7
clone size: once
D gene: TRBD2
V gene: TRBV5-1

CDR3 protein: CASSQQLAGGPNSYNEQFF
CDR3 DNA: TGTGCCAGCAGCCAGCAACTAGCGGGAGGGCCTAATTCCTACAATGAGCAGTTCTTC
J gene: TRBJ2-1
clone size: .
D gene: TRBD2
V gene: TRBV14

CDR3 protein: CASSRTSGGESSYEQYF
CDR3 DNA: TGTGCCAGCAGTCGGACTAGCGGGGGCGAGAGCTCCTACGAGCAGTACTTC
J gene: TRBJ2-7
clone size: .
D gene: TRBD2
V gene: TRBV6-6

CDR3 protein: CASSLAGSYEQYF
CDR3 DNA: TGTGCCAGCAGCTTAGCCGGCTCTTACGAGCAGTACTTC
J gene: TRBJ2-7
clone size: .
D gene: .
V gene: TRBV5-4

CDR3 protein: CASSRQGRQETQYF
CDR3 DNA: TGCGCCAGCAGCCGCCAGGGACGGCAAGAGACCCAGTACTTC
J gene: TRBJ2-5
clone size: .
D gene: .
V gene: TRBV5-1

CDR3 protein: CASSISNGYEQYF
CDR3 DNA: TGTGCCAGTAGTATTTCTAACGGGTACGAGCAGTACTTC
J gene: TRBJ2-7
clone size: .
D gene: .
V gene: TRBV19

CDR3 protein: CATSRARGTYNEQFF
CDR3 DNA: TGTGCCACCAGCAGAGCTCGCGGGACTTACAATGAGCAGTTCTTC
J gene: TRBJ2-1
clone size: .
D gene: .
V gene: TRBV15

CDR3 protein: CASRQGGYGYTF
CDR3 DNA: TGTGCCAGCAGGCAGGGGGGATATGGCTACACCTTC
J gene: TRBJ1-2
clone size: .
D gene: TRBD1
V gene: TRBV5-4

CDR3 protein: CASSQDRNRYPAGELFF
CDR3 DNA: TGCGCCAGCAGCCAAGATCGAAACAGGTATCCAGCCGGGGAGCTGTTTTTT
J gene: TRBJ2-2
clone size: .
D gene: .
V gene: TRBV4-1

CDR3 protein: CASSERGGSLYNEQFF
CDR3 DNA: TGTGCCAGCAGTGAAAGGGGGGGCTCCCTCTACAATGAGCAGTTCTTC
J gene: TRBJ2-1
clone size: .
D gene: .
V gene: TRBV2

CDR3 protein: CASSPFRDSLNTEAFF
CDR3 DNA: TGTGCCAGCAGCCCCTTCCGGGACAGCCTGAACACTGAAGCTTTCTTT
J gene: TRBJ1-1
clone size: .
D gene: TRBD1
V gene: TRBV11-2

CDR3 protein: CASSLEASGRAGSYEQYF
CDR3 DNA: TGTGCCAGCAGCTTAGAAGCTAGCGGGAGGGCCGGGTCCTACGAGCAGTACTTC
J gene: TRBJ2-7
clone size: once
D gene: TRBD2
V gene: TRBV13

CDR3 protein: CASAEPCSGNTIYF
CDR3 DNA: TGTGCCAGCGCAGAGCCATGCTCTGGAAACACCATATATTTT
J gene: TRBJ1-3
clone size: .
D gene: .
V gene: TRBV7-3

CDR3 protein: CASSLSGASSYEQYF
CDR3 DNA: TGCGCCAGCAGCTTGAGCGGGGCCAGCTCCTACGAGCAGTACTTC
J gene: TRBJ2-7
clone size: .
D gene: TRBD2
V gene: TRBV5-1

CDR3 protein: CASSLNWRSSYNEQFF
CDR3 DNA: TGTGCCAGCAGCTTGAATTGGCGGAGCTCCTACAATGAGCAGTTCTTC
J gene: TRBJ2-1
clone size: few
D gene: .
V gene: TRBV5-6

CDR3 protein: CASSLGTGGTYEQYF
CDR3 DNA: TGTGCCAGCAGCCTAGGGACAGGGGGTACCTACGAGCAGTACTTC
J gene: TRBJ2-7
clone size: .
D gene: TRBD1
V gene: TRBV5-6

CDR3 protein: CASSHTLPGSSTDTQYF
CDR3 DNA: TGTGCCAGCAGCCATACCCTCCCAGGGTCTAGCACAGATACGCAGTATTTT
J gene: TRBJ2-3
clone size: .
D gene: .
V gene: TRBV6-2/TRBV6-3

CDR3 protein: CASSPGQGTEAFF
CDR3 DNA: TGTGCCAGCAGTCCGGGACAGGGGACTGAAGCTTTCTTT
J gene: TRBJ1-1
clone size: once
D gene: TRBD1
V gene: TRBV6-5

CDR3 protein: CASSPTGWSTGELFF
CDR3 DNA: TGCGCCAGCAGCCCGACGGGGTGGTCGACCGGGGAGCTGTTTTTT
J gene: TRBJ2-2
clone size: once
D gene: .
V gene: TRBV5-1

CDR3 protein: CASSTPGGELFF
CDR3 DNA: TGTGCCAGTAGTACCCCCGGCGGGGAGCTGTTTTTT
J gene: TRBJ2-2
clone size: .
D gene: .
V gene: TRBV19

CDR3 protein: CASSSQGGLRSYEQYF
CDR3 DNA: TGTGCCAGCAGCTCACAGGGTGGGTTACGATCCTACGAGCAGTACTTC
J gene: TRBJ2-7
clone size: .
D gene: .
V gene: TRBV5-4

CDR3 protein: CASSRNTMGQLNTEAFF
CDR3 DNA: TGTGCCAGCAGCCGAAACACTATGGGACAGCTGAACACTGAAGCTTTCTTT
J gene: TRBJ1-1
clone size: .
D gene: TRBD1
V gene: TRBV7-8

CDR3 protein: CASSSNTLPGLEWWGNEQFF
CDR3 DNA: TGTGCCAGCAGCTCAAATACCTTACCCGGACTGGAGTGGTGGGGCAATGAGCAGTTCTTC
J gene: TRBJ2-1
clone size: many
D gene: .
V gene: TRBV13

CDR3 protein: CASSPRDRAEVNTEAFF
CDR3 DNA: TGCGCCAGCAGCCCCCGGGACAGGGCTGAGGTGAACACTGAAGCTTTCTTT
J gene: TRBJ1-1
clone size: .
D gene: TRBD1
V gene: TRBV5-1

CDR3 protein: CAWSGTSGSTDTQYF
CDR3 DNA: TGTGCCTGGAGCGGGACTAGCGGGAGCACAGATACGCAGTATTTT
J gene: TRBJ2-3
clone size: .
D gene: TRBD2
V gene: TRBV30

CDR3 protein: CAWSAMGGAYNEQFF
CDR3 DNA: TGTGCCTGGAGCGCCATGGGAGGGGCATACAATGAGCAGTTCTTC
J gene: TRBJ2-1
clone size: .
D gene: TRBD2
V gene: TRBV30

CDR3 protein: CSGQDPHYGYTF
CDR3 DNA: TGCAGCGGGCAGGACCCCCACTATGGCTACACCTTC
J gene: TRBJ1-2
clone size: .
D gene: .
V gene: TRBV29-1

CDR3 protein: CASANYEQYF
CDR3 DNA: TGTGCCAGCGCCAATTACGAGCAGTACTTC
J gene: TRBJ2-7
clone size: .
D gene: .
V gene: TRBV11-2

CDR3 protein: CASSLYPGQGAYGELFF
CDR3 DNA: TGCGCCAGCAGCTTGTATCCCGGACAGGGGGCTTACGGGGAGCTGTTTTTT
J gene: TRBJ2-2
clone size: .
D gene: TRBD1
V gene: TRBV5-1

CDR3 protein: CASSTQGVSGNTIYF
CDR3 DNA: TGTGCCAGCAGCACCCAGGGGGTTTCTGGAAACACCATATATTTT
J gene: TRBJ1-3
clone size: .
D gene: TRBD1
V gene: TRBV9

CDR3 protein: CASRSGQNTEAFF
CDR3 DNA: TGTGCCAGCAGGTCGGGACAGAACACTGAAGCTTTCTTT
J gene: TRBJ1-1
clone size: .
D gene: .
V gene: TRBV12-3/TRBV12-4

CDR3 protein: CASSQLPGLASEQYF
CDR3 DNA: TGTGCCAGCAGCCAATTACCGGGACTAGCTTCCGAGCAGTACTTC
J gene: TRBJ2-7
clone size: .
D gene: TRBD2
V gene: TRBV5-6

CDR3 protein: CASSRRTEGYTF
CDR3 DNA: TGTGCCAGCAGCCGCCGGACTGAGGGCTACACCTTC
J gene: TRBJ1-2
clone size: .
D gene: .
V gene: TRBV7-2

CDR3 protein: CASSLGGGTSYEQYF
CDR3 DNA: TGTGCCAGCAGCTTAGGTGGCGGCACATCCTACGAGCAGTACTTC
J gene: TRBJ2-7
clone size: .
D gene: .
V gene: TRBV7-6

CDR3 protein: CASSSHSDEQYF
CDR3 DNA: TGTGCCAGCAGCTCGCACAGCGACGAGCAGTACTTC
J gene: TRBJ2-7
clone size: .
D gene: .
V gene: TRBV9

CDR3 protein: CASSPTGVFFETQYF
CDR3 DNA: TGTGCCAGCAGTCCTACAGGGGTTTTTTTCGAGACCCAGTACTTC
J gene: TRBJ2-5
clone size: .
D gene: TRBD1
V gene: TRBV28

CDR3 protein: CASSSVDRPEAFF
CDR3 DNA: TGTGCCAGCAGCAGCGTGGACAGGCCTGAAGCTTTCTTT
J gene: TRBJ1-1
clone size: .
D gene: TRBD1
V gene: TRBV28

CDR3 protein: CSVEMPTAETQYF
CDR3 DNA: TGCAGCGTTGAAATGCCAACGGCCGAGACCCAGTACTTC
J gene: TRBJ2-5
clone size: .
D gene: .
V gene: TRBV29-1

CDR3 protein: CASSRGSPLHF
CDR3 DNA: TGTGCCAGCAGCCGGGGTTCACCCCTCCACTTT
J gene: TRBJ1-6
clone size: .
D gene: .
V gene: TRBV6-5

CDR3 protein: CASSSSYGYTF
CDR3 DNA: TGTGCCAGCAGTTCCTCCTATGGCTACACCTTC
J gene: TRBJ1-2
clone size: .
D gene: .
V gene: TRBV12-3/TRBV12-4

CDR3 protein: CASSVAGAGGTDTQYF
CDR3 DNA: TGTGCCAGCAGCGTAGCGGGGGCTGGGGGCACAGATACGCAGTATTTT
J gene: TRBJ2-3
clone size: .
D gene: .
V gene: TRBV9

CDR3 protein: CASSPELRPTGELFF
CDR3 DNA: TGTGCCAGCAGCCCAGAGCTAAGACCGACCGGGGAGCTGTTTTTT
J gene: TRBJ2-2
clone size: .
D gene: .
V gene: TRBV7-3

CDR3 protein: CASSSGLAGGPTDTQYF
CDR3 DNA: TGTGCCAGCAGCTCCGGACTAGCGGGAGGGCCCACAGATACGCAGTATTTT
J gene: TRBJ2-3
clone size: .
D gene: TRBD2
V gene: TRBV7-9

CDR3 protein: CASSQTGRITEAFF
CDR3 DNA: TGTGCCAGCAGCCAGACAGGGCGCATCACTGAAGCTTTCTTT
J gene: TRBJ1-1
clone size: .
D gene: TRBD1
V gene: TRBV14

CDR3 protein: CASRSILGVGTYEQYF
CDR3 DNA: TGCGCCAGCAGATCAATCCTCGGGGTAGGGACTTACGAGCAGTACTTC
J gene: TRBJ2-7
clone size: .
D gene: .
V gene: TRBV23-1

CDR3 protein: CASSFFLYGYTF
CDR3 DNA: TGTGCCAGCAGCTTTTTTCTCTATGGCTACACCTTC
J gene: TRBJ1-2
clone size: few
D gene: .
V gene: TRBV7-9

CDR3 protein: CASSAGTSGSLSRQYF
CDR3 DNA: TGCGCCAGCAGCGCCGGGACTAGCGGATCCCTGAGTCGCCAGTACTTC
J gene: TRBJ2-5
clone size: .
D gene: TRBD2
V gene: TRBV5-1